This TCR beta chain was captured in a study of cytotoxic CD8 clonotypes in ibrutinib-treated CLL. Whole-study context: Recorded responses included approximately 25 partial and 2 complete; following median around 73 months, roughly 15 stayed remitted and 12 progressed. The average sample held roughly 240,000 productive templates and 75,000 to 100,000 productive rearrangements.

Here immunoSEQ multiplex PCR was the method, and the copy in TCRdb shows in-frame clones only, minus some. In the table there are 76,000 or so clones, approximately 87% of which are singletons. CDR1 and CDR2 (germline): SGDLS, YYNGEE. Trimming left V 4 bases short and J 2 bases short, with 12 bases between. CDR3 size: 15 residues. The chain is built from TRBV9 and TRBJ2-2; no clear D. This TCR derives from a human donor with chronic lymphocytic leukemia. The sample here was PBMCs, taken after 24 months of ibrutinib treatment. The CDR3 is CASSSTVINTGELFF. In DNA, the CDR3 is TGTGCCAGCAGCTCAACAGTGATTAACACCGGGGAGCTGTTTTTT. Supplemented by reference TRBV9 and TRBJ2-2, the full variable domain reads DSGVTQTPKHLITATGQRVTLRCSPRSGDLSVYWYQQSLDQGLQFLIQYYNGEERAKGNILERFSAQQFPDLHSELNLSSLELGDSALYFCASSSTVINTGELFFGEGSRLTVL.